A selection of T cell receptor beta chains follows, all from one sample in a study of blood T cell repertoires in COVID-19. The method was immunoSEQ multiplex PCR; TCRdb's version includes in-frame clones alone and lacks a portion of them. The sample has 150,000 to 200,000 clones, roughly four fifths seen once. Sequencing was done on a sample of peripheral blood. All receptors come from a middle-aged man who had recovered from COVID-19. CDR3s include the opening cysteine and the closing phenylalanine or tryptophan. Each record gives: clone size, V gene, D gene, J gene, CDR3 protein, CDR3 DNA. D genes are given only for firm matches. Some rows mark clone size as missing; the rest say once, few, many or name a class of expanded clone.

>.|TRBV5-1|.|TRBJ1-5
CASSPGGGEQPQHF
TGCGCCAGCAGTCCCGGTGGAGGGGAACAGCCCCAGCATTTT
>few|TRBV19|TRBD1|TRBJ1-1
CASSINRGTEAFF
TGTGCCAGTAGTATAAACAGGGGAACTGAAGCTTTCTTT
>.|TRBV4-1|.|TRBJ1-4
CASSPSGGSGEKLFF
TGCGCCAGCAGCCCAAGTGGGGGGAGTGGAGAAAAACTGTTTTTT
>.|TRBV7-9|TRBD1|TRBJ2-7
CASSFGAGGEGQYF
TGTGCCAGCAGCTTTGGGGCAGGGGGCGAGGGACAGTACTTC
>.|TRBV30|.|TRBJ2-3
CAWSSGMDTQYF
TGTGCCTGGAGCTCCGGGATGGATACGCAGTATTTT
>.|TRBV3-1/TRBV3-2|TRBD2|TRBJ2-3
CASSQDQIAGGTDTQYF
TGTGCCAGCAGCCAAGACCAAATAGCGGGGGGCACAGATACGCAGTATTTT
>.|TRBV18|.|TRBJ2-3
CASSPPYSPDTQYF
TGTGCCAGCTCACCACCGTATAGCCCAGATACGCAGTATTTT
>.|TRBV6-1|TRBD2|TRBJ2-1
CASSEEGLAGIYNEQFF
TGTGCCAGCAGTGAAGAGGGACTAGCGGGAATCTACAATGAGCAGTTCTTC
>.|TRBV7-2|TRBD2|TRBJ2-1
CASSLVTSGSISYNEQFF
TGTGCCAGCAGCCTCGTTACTAGCGGGAGCATCTCCTACAATGAGCAGTTCTTC
>.|TRBV21-1|.|TRBJ1-5
CASSKASRQETYSNQPQHF
TGTGCCAGCAGCAAAGCCTCCAGACAGGAGACCTATAGCAATCAGCCCCAGCATTTT
>.|TRBV18|TRBD1|TRBJ1-6
CASSPPATGPYNSPLHF
TGTGCCAGCTCACCACCGGCGACAGGGCCCTATAATTCACCCCTCCACTTT
>.|TRBV27|.|TRBJ2-5
CASSLSSIRVWETQYF
TGTGCCAGCAGTTTATCCTCCATCAGGGTTTGGGAGACCCAGTACTTC
>.|TRBV6-2/TRBV6-3|TRBD2|TRBJ2-7
CASSYSGRADYEQYF
TGTGCCAGCAGCTATAGCGGGAGGGCCGACTACGAGCAGTACTTC
>few|TRBV20-1|TRBD1|TRBJ2-7
CSASGRQGGTYEQYF
TGCAGTGCTAGTGGTAGACAGGGGGGAACCTACGAGCAGTACTTC
>.|TRBV28|TRBD2|TRBJ2-7
CASSLVRVRGGLAGTPAYEQYF
TGTGCCAGCAGTTTAGTGCGGGTTCGGGGGGGACTAGCGGGAACCCCCGCCTACGAGCAGTACTTC
>.|TRBV6-1|.|TRBJ2-7
CASSEFGEQYF
TGTGCCAGCAGTGAATTCGGCGAGCAGTACTTC
>.|TRBV7-6|.|TRBJ2-2
CASSLVPDTGELFF
TGTGCCAGCAGCTTAGTCCCCGACACCGGGGAGCTGTTTTTT
>.|TRBV11-3|.|TRBJ1-1
CASSSQGTNTEAFF
TGTGCCAGCAGCTCACAGGGCACAAACACTGAAGCTTTCTTT
>.|TRBV28|TRBD1|TRBJ1-1
CASSHAHQGVTEAFF
TGTGCCAGCAGTCACGCTCATCAGGGGGTGACTGAAGCTTTCTTT
>.|TRBV27|TRBD1|TRBJ1-2
CASGPKGQGWWGYTF
TGTGCCAGCGGGCCAAAAGGACAGGGGTGGTGGGGCTACACCTTC
>once|TRBV6-2/TRBV6-3|TRBD1|TRBJ2-1
CASSPWATGGKNEQFF
TGTGCCAGCAGCCCCTGGGCGACAGGGGGCAAGAATGAGCAGTTCTTC
>.|TRBV7-8|TRBD1|TRBJ2-5
CASSGGQGETQYF
TGTGCCAGCAGCGGCGGACAGGGGGAGACCCAGTACTTC
>.|TRBV20-1|.|TRBJ1-5
CSARGNQPQHF
TGCAGTGCTCGGGGCAATCAGCCCCAGCATTTT
>.|TRBV7-2|.|TRBJ2-7
CASSSQTSANYEQYF
TGTGCCAGCAGCTCACAGACTAGTGCAAACTACGAGCAGTACTTC
>.|TRBV2|.|TRBJ1-4
CASSEGATNEKLFF
TGTGCCAGCAGTGAGGGGGCCACTAATGAAAAACTGTTTTTT
>.|TRBV28|.|TRBJ1-4
CASSLPTATNEKLFF
TGTGCCAGCAGTCTGCCGACAGCAACTAATGAAAAACTGTTTTTT
>once|TRBV4-1|.|TRBJ2-1
CASSQEGTQGLKNEQFF
TGCGCCAGCAGCCAAGAAGGGACACAGGGTCTAAAAAATGAGCAGTTCTTC
>.|TRBV29-1|.|TRBJ1-1
CSHSTGFTEAFF
TGCAGCCACAGTACAGGTTTCACTGAAGCTTTCTTT
>many|TRBV11-3|.|TRBJ2-2
CASSYRDPGELFF
TGTGCCAGCAGCTATCGAGATCCCGGGGAGCTGTTTTTT
>.|TRBV2|.|TRBJ1-2
CASSLNTYYGYTF
TGTGCCAGCAGTCTTAACACGTACTATGGCTACACCTTC
>.|TRBV27|.|TRBJ2-7
CASSFNSVPYEQYF
TGTGCCAGCAGTTTTAATAGCGTTCCCTACGAGCAGTACTTC
>.|TRBV4-3|TRBD2|TRBJ2-7
CASSQDWTSLEQYF
TGCGCCAGCAGCCAAGATTGGACTAGTCTCGAGCAGTACTTC
>.|TRBV14|.|TRBJ2-3
CASSQGQGSTDTQYF
TGTGCCAGCAGCCAAGGGCAGGGGAGTACAGATACGCAGTATTTT
>.|TRBV29-1|TRBD2|TRBJ2-3
CSVDQGGNADTQYF
TGCAGCGTTGATCAGGGAGGGAACGCAGATACGCAGTATTTT
>.|TRBV27|.|TRBJ2-2
CASSLILGFGTGELFF
TGTGCCAGCAGTTTAATACTAGGCTTCGGCACCGGGGAGCTGTTTTTT
>.|TRBV2|.|TRBJ2-7
CASSLTEDYEQYF
TGTGCCAGCAGTCTGACAGAAGACTACGAGCAGTACTTC
>.|TRBV19|TRBD2|TRBJ2-3
CASSIAPSGRAGDTQYF
TGTGCCAGTAGTATAGCTCCTAGCGGGAGGGCAGGAGATACGCAGTATTTT
>.|TRBV5-1|TRBD2|TRBJ2-7
CASSSQGLAGGGSSYEQYF
TGCGCCAGCAGCAGTCAGGGACTAGCGGGAGGAGGAAGCTCCTACGAGCAGTACTTC
>.|TRBV15|.|TRBJ1-5
CATSRDQNQPQHF
TGTGCCACCAGCAGAGATCAAAATCAGCCCCAGCATTTT
>.|TRBV7-2|TRBD1|TRBJ2-5
CASSIQGSRETQYF
TGTGCCAGCAGCATACAGGGGTCCAGAGAGACCCAGTACTTC
>.|TRBV25-1|.|TRBJ2-5
CASSELAVRSGETQYF
TGTGCCAGCAGTGAATTAGCGGTCAGGTCGGGAGAGACCCAGTACTTC
>.|TRBV6-6|TRBD1|TRBJ2-5
CASSRQGIGETQYF
TGTGCCAGCAGCCGACAGGGGATTGGAGAGACCCAGTACTTC
>.|TRBV20-1|TRBD2|TRBJ2-2
CSASDRLAGGIAGELFF
TGCAGTGCTAGTGATAGACTAGCGGGAGGTATTGCCGGGGAGCTGTTTTTT
>.|TRBV28|.|TRBJ1-5
CASSLFLGAVQPQHF
TGTGCCAGCAGTTTATTTCTGGGGGCCGTTCAGCCCCAGCATTTT
>.|TRBV10-3|.|TRBJ1-1
CAISRSPQTVSNTEAFF
TGTGCCATCAGTCGATCTCCCCAGACAGTATCGAACACTGAAGCTTTCTTT
>.|TRBV10-3|TRBD1|TRBJ1-3
CATNTGGSGNTIYF
TGTGCCACCAATACAGGGGGCTCTGGAAACACCATATATTTT
>.|TRBV29-1|TRBD2|TRBJ2-1
CSVDVAGISYYNEQFF
TGCAGCGTTGATGTAGCGGGAATCTCCTACTACAATGAGCAGTTCTTC
>few|TRBV6-5|.|TRBJ2-5
CASSYSNRVWETQYF
TGTGCCAGCAGTTACTCCAACAGGGTGTGGGAGACCCAGTACTTC